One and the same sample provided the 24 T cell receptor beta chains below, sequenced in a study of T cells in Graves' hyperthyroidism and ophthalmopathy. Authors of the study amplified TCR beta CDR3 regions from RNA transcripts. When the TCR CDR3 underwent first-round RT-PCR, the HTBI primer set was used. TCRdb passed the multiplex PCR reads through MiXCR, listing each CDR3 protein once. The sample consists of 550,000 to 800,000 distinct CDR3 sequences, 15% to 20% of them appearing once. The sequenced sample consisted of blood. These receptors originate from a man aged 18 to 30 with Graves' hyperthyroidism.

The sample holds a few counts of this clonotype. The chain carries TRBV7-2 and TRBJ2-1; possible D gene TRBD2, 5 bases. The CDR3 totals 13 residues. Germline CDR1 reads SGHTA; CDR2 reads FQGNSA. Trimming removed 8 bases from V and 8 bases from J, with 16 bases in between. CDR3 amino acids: CASGVGLIYEQFF. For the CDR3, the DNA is TGTGCCAGCGGGGTAGGACTTATCTATGAGCAGTTCTTC.

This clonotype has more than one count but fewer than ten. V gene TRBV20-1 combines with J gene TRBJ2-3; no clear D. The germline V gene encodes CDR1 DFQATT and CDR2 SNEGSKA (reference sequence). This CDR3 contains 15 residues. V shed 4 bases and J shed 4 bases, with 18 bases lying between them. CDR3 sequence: CSANLLEPAPDTQYF. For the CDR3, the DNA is TGCAGTGCTAACTTACTTGAGCCGGCCCCAGATACGCAGTATTTT.

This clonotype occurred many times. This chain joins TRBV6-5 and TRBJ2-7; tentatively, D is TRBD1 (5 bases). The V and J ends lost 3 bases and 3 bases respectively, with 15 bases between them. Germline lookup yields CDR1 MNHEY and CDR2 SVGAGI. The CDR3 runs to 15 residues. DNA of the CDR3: TGTGCCAGCAGTTATGGGCTAGGGGCCTTCTACGAGCAGTACTTC. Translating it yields CASSYGLGAFYEQYF.

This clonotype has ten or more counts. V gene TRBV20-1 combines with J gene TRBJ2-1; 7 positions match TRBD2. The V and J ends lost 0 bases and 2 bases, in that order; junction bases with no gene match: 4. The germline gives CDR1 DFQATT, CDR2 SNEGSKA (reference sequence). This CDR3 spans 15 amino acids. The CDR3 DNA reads TGCAGTGCTAGAGATTGGGGGAGGGCCTACAATGAGCAGTTCTTC. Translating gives CSARDWGRAYNEQFF.

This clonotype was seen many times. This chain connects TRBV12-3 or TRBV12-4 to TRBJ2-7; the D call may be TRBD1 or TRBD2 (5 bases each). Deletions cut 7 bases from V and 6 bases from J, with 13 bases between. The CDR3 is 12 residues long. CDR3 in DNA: TGTGCCAGCACCTCTGGGACGGGCGAGCAGTACTTC. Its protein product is CASTSGTGEQYF.

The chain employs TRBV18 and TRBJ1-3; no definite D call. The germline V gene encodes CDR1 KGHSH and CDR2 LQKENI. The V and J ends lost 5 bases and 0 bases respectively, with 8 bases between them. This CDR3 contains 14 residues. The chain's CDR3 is CASSTRSSGNTIYF. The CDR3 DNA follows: TGTGCCAGCTCAACCAGAAGCTCTGGAAACACCATATATTTT. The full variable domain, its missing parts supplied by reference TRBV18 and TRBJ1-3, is NAGVMQNPRHLVRRRGQEARLRCSPMKGHSHVYWYRQLPEEGLKFMVYLQKENIIDESGMPKERFSAEFPKEGPSILRIQQVVRGDSAAYFCASSTRSSGNTIYFGEGSWLTVV.

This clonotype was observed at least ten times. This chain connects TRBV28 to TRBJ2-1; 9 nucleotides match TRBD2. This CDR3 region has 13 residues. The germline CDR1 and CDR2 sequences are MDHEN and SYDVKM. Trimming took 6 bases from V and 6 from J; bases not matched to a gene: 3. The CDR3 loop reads CASSAGGRNEQFF. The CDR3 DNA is TGTGCCAGCAGCGCGGGAGGGCGCAATGAGCAGTTCTTC. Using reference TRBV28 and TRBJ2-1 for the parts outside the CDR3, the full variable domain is DVKVTQSSRYLVKRTGEKVFLECVQDMDHENMFWYRQDPGLGLRLIYFSYDVKMKEKGDIPEGYSVSREKKERFSLILESASTNQTSMYLCASSAGGRNEQFFGPGTRLTVL.

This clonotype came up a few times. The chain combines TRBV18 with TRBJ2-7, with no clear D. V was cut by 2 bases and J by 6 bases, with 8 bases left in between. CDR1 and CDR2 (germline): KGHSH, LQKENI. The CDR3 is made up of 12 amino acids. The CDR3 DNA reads TGTGCCAGCTCACCAGAAGGGCGCGAGCAGTACTTC. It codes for CASSPEGREQYF.

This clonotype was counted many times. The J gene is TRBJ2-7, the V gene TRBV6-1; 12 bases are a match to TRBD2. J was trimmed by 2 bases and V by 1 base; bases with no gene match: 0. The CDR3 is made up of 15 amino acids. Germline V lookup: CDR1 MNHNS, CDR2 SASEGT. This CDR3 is CASSEGLAGAYEQYF. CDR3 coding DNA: TGTGCCAGCAGTGAAGGACTAGCGGGAGCCTACGAGCAGTACTTC.

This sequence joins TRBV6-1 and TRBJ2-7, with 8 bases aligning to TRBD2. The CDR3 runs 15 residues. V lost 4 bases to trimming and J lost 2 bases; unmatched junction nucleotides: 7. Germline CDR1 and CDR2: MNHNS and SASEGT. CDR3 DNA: TGTGCCAGCAGTGCCCACGAGCGGGGGCCCTACGAGCAGTACTTC. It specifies CASSAHERGPYEQYF.

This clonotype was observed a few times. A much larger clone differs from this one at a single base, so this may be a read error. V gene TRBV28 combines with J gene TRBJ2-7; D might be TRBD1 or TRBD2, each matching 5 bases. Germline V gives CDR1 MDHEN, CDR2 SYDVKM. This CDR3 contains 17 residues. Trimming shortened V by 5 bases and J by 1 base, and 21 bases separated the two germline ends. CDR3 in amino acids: CASSNPGAGSPSYEQYF. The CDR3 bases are TGTGCCAGCAGTAACCCCGGGGCTGGTTCCCCATCCTACGAGCAGTACTTC.

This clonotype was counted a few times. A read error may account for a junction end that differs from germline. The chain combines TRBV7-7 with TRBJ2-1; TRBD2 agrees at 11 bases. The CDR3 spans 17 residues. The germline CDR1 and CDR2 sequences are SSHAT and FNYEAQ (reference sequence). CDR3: CASSLVPGLAAYNEQFF. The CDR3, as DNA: TGTGCTAGCAGCTTAGTGCCGGGACTAGCGGCTTACAATGAGCAGTTCTTC.

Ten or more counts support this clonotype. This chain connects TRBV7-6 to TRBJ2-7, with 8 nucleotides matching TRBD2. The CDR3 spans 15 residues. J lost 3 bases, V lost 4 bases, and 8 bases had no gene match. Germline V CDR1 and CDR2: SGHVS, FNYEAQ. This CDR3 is CASSSPAGAGYEQYF. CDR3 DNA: TGTGCCAGCAGCTCGCCAGCGGGAGCGGGCTACGAGCAGTACTTC.

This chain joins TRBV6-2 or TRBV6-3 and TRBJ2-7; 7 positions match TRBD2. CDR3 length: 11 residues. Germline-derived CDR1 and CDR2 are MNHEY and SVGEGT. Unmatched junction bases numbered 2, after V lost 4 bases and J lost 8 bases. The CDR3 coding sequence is TGTGCCAGCAGTTCGGGACTACAGCAGTACTTC. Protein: CASSSGLQQYF.

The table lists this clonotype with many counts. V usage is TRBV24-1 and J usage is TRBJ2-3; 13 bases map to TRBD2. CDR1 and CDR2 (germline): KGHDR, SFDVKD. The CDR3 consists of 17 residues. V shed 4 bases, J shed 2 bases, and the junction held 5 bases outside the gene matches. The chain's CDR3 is CATSDTGLAGVTDTQYF. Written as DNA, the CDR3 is TGTGCCACCAGTGACACTGGACTAGCGGGGGTCACAGATACGCAGTATTTT.

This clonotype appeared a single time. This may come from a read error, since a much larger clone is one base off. This chain's CDR3 is CSARAQTSLNYEQYF. The CDR3 bases are TGCAGTGCTAGAGCCCAGACTAGCCTCAACTACGAGCAGTACTTC. This chain connects TRBV20-1 to TRBJ2-7; 7 bases line up with TRBD2. The CDR3 is 15 amino acids. In germline, CDR1 is DFQATT, CDR2 SNEGSKA (reference sequence). Trimming removed 1 base from V and 3 bases from J; junction bases left unmatched: 9.

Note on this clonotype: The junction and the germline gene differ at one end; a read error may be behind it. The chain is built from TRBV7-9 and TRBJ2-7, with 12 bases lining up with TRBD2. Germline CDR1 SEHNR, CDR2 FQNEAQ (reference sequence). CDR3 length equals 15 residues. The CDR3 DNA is TGTGCCAGCAGCCTAGCGGGAGGGCCGAACTACGAGCAGTACTTC. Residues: CASSLAGGPNYEQYF.

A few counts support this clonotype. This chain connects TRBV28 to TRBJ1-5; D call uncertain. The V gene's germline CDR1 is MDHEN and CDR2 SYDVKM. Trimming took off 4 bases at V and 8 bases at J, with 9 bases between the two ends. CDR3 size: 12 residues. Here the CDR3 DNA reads TGTGCCAGCAGTTCCGATCCCGAGCCCCAGCATTTT. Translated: CASSSDPEPQHF.

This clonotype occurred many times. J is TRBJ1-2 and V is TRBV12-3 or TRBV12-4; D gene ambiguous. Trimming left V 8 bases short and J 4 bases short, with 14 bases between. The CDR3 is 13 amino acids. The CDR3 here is CASGETGGYGYTF. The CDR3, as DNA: TGTGCCAGCGGAGAGACGGGCGGCTATGGCTACACCTTC.

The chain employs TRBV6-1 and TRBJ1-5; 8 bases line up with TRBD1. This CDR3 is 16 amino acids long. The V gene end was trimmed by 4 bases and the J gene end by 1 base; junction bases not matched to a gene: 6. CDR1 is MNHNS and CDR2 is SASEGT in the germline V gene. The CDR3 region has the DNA TGTGCCAGCAGTGGGACCTGGACAGGGAGCAATCAGCCCCAGCATTTT. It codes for CASSGTWTGSNQPQHF.

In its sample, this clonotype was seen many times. Here the CDR3 reads CASSQDRVETQYF. The CDR3 region has the DNA TGTGCCAGCAGCCAAGACAGGGTAGAGACCCAGTACTTC. J is TRBJ2-5 and V is TRBV7-8, with TRBD1 matching 7 bases. The CDR3 has 13 residues. V dropped 5 bases and J dropped 4; count of bases not matched to a gene: 4. Germline V gene data show CDR1 as SGHVS and CDR2 as FQNEAQ.

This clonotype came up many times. The CDR3 is CASSQGAKDTQYF. CDR3 nucleotide sequence: TGTGCCAGCTCCCAGGGGGCGAAAGATACGCAGTATTTT. The chain is built from TRBV18 and TRBJ2-3; 8 bases are shared with TRBD1. Trimming at V came to 6 bases and at J to 5 bases, leaving 4 bases not matched to a gene. CDR3 length: 13 residues. CDR1 KGHSH and CDR2 LQKENI come from the germline V gene.

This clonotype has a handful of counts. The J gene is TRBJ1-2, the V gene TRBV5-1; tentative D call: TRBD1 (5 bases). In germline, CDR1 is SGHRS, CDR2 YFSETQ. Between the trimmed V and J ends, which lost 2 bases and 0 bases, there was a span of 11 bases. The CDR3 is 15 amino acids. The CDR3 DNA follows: TGCGCCAGCAGCTTTGGGGCAGCCTCTAACTATGGCTACACCTTC. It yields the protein CASSFGAASNYGYTF.

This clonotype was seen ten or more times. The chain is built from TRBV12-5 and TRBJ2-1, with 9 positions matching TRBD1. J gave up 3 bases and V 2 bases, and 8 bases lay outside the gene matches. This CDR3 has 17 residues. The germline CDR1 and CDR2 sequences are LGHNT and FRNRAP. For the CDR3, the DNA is TGTGCTAGTGGTTTGTCCTTTCTGGGACAGGGCTACAATGAGCAGTTCTTC. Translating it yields CASGLSFLGQGYNEQFF.